One and the same sample provided the 10 T cell receptor beta chains below, sequenced in a study of control samples from healthy donors and cancer patients. Repertoires were generated with immunoSEQ multiplex PCR, while TCRdb's copy carries only in-frame clones and drops some. Here the sample spans 150,000 to 180,000 clones, 94% being singletons. Sample: blood. The receptors derive from a man between 35 and 55 years old in good health.

This chain uses TRBV13 with TRBJ2-3, with 9 bases that match TRBD2. The V gene end was trimmed by 3 bases and the J gene end by 3 bases; junction bases not matched to a gene: 4. The germline V gene has CDR1 PRHDT and CDR2 FYEKMQ (reference sequence). The CDR3 has 15 residues. The CDR3 reads CASSLPTSGTDTQYF. The CDR3 DNA reads TGTGCCAGCAGCTTGCCCACTAGCGGGACAGATACGCAGTATTTT. The full variable domain, rest sourced from reference TRBV13 and TRBJ2-3, is AAGVIQSPRHLIKEKRETATLKCYPIPRHDTVYWYQQGPGQDPQFLISFYEKMQSDKGSIPDRFSAQQFSDYHSELNMSSLELGDSALYFCASSLPTSGTDTQYFGPGTRLTVL.

A word on this clone: This sample also contains other DNA sequences that code for the same CDR3. V gene TRBV21-1 combines with J gene TRBJ2-1. TRBV21-1 is a pseudogene. This CDR3 contains 16 residues. The DNA of the CDR3 is TGTGCCAGCAGCCCTCGGATGGGGTGCTCCTACAATGAGCAGTTCTTC. Translating gives CASSPRMGCSYNEQFF.

The CDR3: CASSLVAGQRGNTIYF. In nucleotides, the CDR3 is TGCGCCAGCAGCTTGGTGGCGGGACAAAGGGGAAACACCATATATTTT. The gene calls are TRBV5-1 and TRBJ1-3; D is possibly TRBD1 (6 bases). CDR3 size: 16 residues. With 0 bases removed from V and 4 bases from J, the gap between germline ends came to 14 bases. Per germline, CDR1 SGHRS and CDR2 YFSETQ.

The chain links TRBV6-5 to TRBJ1-1, with D unresolved. This CDR3 is built from 14 residues. The ends were cut back, 8 bases at V and 0 bases at J, with 13 bases in the middle. The germline CDR1 and CDR2 sequences are MNHEY and SVGAGI. The CDR3 DNA reads as TGTGCCAGCTCGTGGCAGTCTATGAACACTGAAGCTTTCTTT. Encoded protein: CASSWQSMNTEAFF.

The chain is built from TRBV27 and TRBJ2-1; no clear D gene. Trimming cost V 5 bases and J 8 bases, with 13 bases left between them. This CDR3 spans 13 amino acids. Germline V CDR1 and CDR2: MNHEY, SMNVEV (reference sequence). CDR3 protein: CASSPRPRDEQFF. For the CDR3, the DNA is TGTGCCAGCAGTCCCCGCCCTAGGGATGAGCAGTTCTTC.

The V call is TRBV5-1, the J call TRBJ1-2; 7 bases align to TRBD1. This CDR3 contains 15 residues. Germline-derived CDR1 and CDR2 are SGHRS and YFSETQ. V shed 4 bases, J shed 3 bases, and the junction held 9 bases outside the gene matches. In nucleotides, the CDR3 is TGCGCCAGCAGCCCCTCGGGACAGCGACACTATGGCTACACCTTC. Translation: CASSPSGQRHYGYTF. The entire variable domain, with the rest obtained from reference TRBV5-1 and TRBJ1-2, is as follows: KAGVTQTPRYLIKTRGQQVTLSCSPISGHRSVSWYQQTPGQGLQFLFEYFSETQRNKGNFPGRFSGRQFSNSRSEMNVSTLELGDSALYLCASSPSGQRHYGYTFGSGTRLTVV.

This chain connects TRBV6-1 to TRBJ1-3; D remains unclear. This CDR3 is built from 15 residues. Per germline, CDR1 MNHNS and CDR2 SASEGT. V dropped 1 base and J dropped 1 base, with 8 bases sitting between them. The CDR3 nucleotides read TGTGCCAGCAGTGAAGTGGTAGGGTCTGGAAACACCATATATTTT. Translating it yields CASSEVVGSGNTIYF.

The chain combines TRBV6-5 with TRBJ1-1, with a weak D call TRBD1 (5 bases). Trimming removed 4 bases from V and 4 bases from J, with 13 bases in between. There are 14 residues in the CDR3. Per germline, CDR1 MNHEY and CDR2 SVGAGI. The CDR3 bases are TGTGCCAGCAGTTCGGGGCTCCGGTTCACTGAAGCTTTCTTT. Its protein product is CASSSGLRFTEAFF.

This rearrangement joins TRBV9 to TRBJ2-1; TRBD2 agrees at 8 bases. Germline V gene data show CDR1 as SGDLS and CDR2 as YYNGEE. This CDR3 region has 16 residues. Trimming at V came to 0 bases and at J to 6 bases, leaving 8 bases not matched to a gene. DNA of the CDR3: TGTGCCAGCAGCGTAGGAGTCGGGGGGGCCGTCAATGAGCAGTTCTTC. Its translation is CASSVGVGGAVNEQFF.

As for this clone: In the same sample, other DNA sequences code for this CDR3. The chain has TRBV27 and TRBJ2-7, with 9 bases matching TRBD1. The CDR3 loop spans 14 amino acids. The V gene's germline CDR1 is MNHEY and CDR2 SMNVEV (reference sequence). J lost 4 bases, V lost 2 bases, and 3 bases had no gene match. This CDR3 is CASSLLGQGYEQYF. The CDR3 coding sequence is TGTGCCAGCAGTTTACTGGGACAGGGATACGAGCAGTACTTC.